The 27 T cell receptor beta chains listed next were all sequenced from one sample in a study of Graves' ophthalmopathy and Graves' hyperthyroidism. Scientists amplified the TCR beta CDR3 regions from RNA transcripts. RT-PCR was first run with HTBI primers, then multiplex PCR in a second round. Using its own MiXCR run on the multiplex PCR reads, TCRdb lists one record per CDR3 protein. This sample yields approximately 210,000 distinct CDR3 sequences, of which 25% to 30% are seen a single time; approximately 8.6% belongs to the top ten. Material for sequencing was peripheral blood. The receptors were gathered from a man aged 50-59 years with Graves' ophthalmopathy.

This clonotype was recorded many times. The chain carries TRBV6-2 or TRBV6-3 and TRBJ2-4; the match to TRBD1 covers 8 bases. The CDR3 length is 18 residues. Germline loops: CDR1 MNHEY, CDR2 SVGEGT. The trim removed 8 bases at V and 0 bases at J, leaving 15 bases unmatched. The CDR3 reads CASSPGQESYIAKNIQYF. In DNA, the CDR3 is TGTGCCAGCTCCCCGGGACAGGAGTCTTACATAGCCAAAAACATTCAGTACTTC.

This clonotype was observed at least ten times. DNA for the CDR3: TGTGCCAGCAGTGAAAGCGGGCGCTCCTACGAGCAGTACTTC. Translated, it gives CASSESGRSYEQYF. This chain connects TRBV6-1 to TRBJ2-7; D might be TRBD2 (6 bases). This CDR3 has 14 residues. Germline V CDR1 and CDR2: MNHNS, SASEGT. V was shortened by 2 bases and J by 0 bases, with 8 bases between the two germline ends.

A single count supports this clonotype. This chain uses TRBV6-2 or TRBV6-3 with TRBJ2-5, with TRBD1 matching 9 bases. The J segment lost 6 bases and the V segment lost 6 bases, leaving 8 bases of the junction unmatched. This CDR3 comprises 14 residues. Germline loops: CDR1 MNHEY, CDR2 SVGEGT. CDR3 amino acids: CASSDRGRRKTQYF. In nucleotides, the CDR3 is TGTGCCAGCAGCGACAGGGGGAGGAGAAAGACCCAGTACTTC.

In its sample, this clonotype was seen many times. This chain uses TRBV20-1 with TRBJ2-7; the match to TRBD2 covers 13 bases. The CDR3 length is 17 residues. The V gene end was trimmed by 0 bases and the J gene end by 6 bases; junction bases not matched to a gene: 11. CDR1 and CDR2 (germline): DFQATT, SNEGSKA (reference sequence). CDR3 in DNA: TGCAGTGCTAGAGATCCTAGAGGACTAGCGGGAGTTGCCGAGCAGTACTTC. This encodes CSARDPRGLAGVAEQYF.

This clonotype has a count of ten or more. The V gene is TRBV12-3 or TRBV12-4, the J gene TRBJ1-5, with TRBD1 matching over 8 bases. After removal of 2 bases from V and 1 base from J, the junction contained 1 base not matched to a gene. The length of the CDR3 is 15 residues. This CDR3 reads CASSLRDRSNQPQHF. CDR3 coding DNA: TGTGCCAGCAGTTTAAGGGACAGGAGCAATCAGCCCCAGCATTTT.

The table lists this clonotype with many counts. The rearrangement joins TRBV30 to TRBJ1-1; 8 bases match TRBD1. This CDR3 has 15 residues. V lost 4 bases and J lost 1; bases outside the gene matches: 8. Looked up from germline, CDR1 is GTSNPN and CDR2 is SVGIG (reference sequence). This chain's CDR3 is CAWKIRDRRNTEAFF. For the CDR3, the DNA is TGTGCCTGGAAAATCCGGGACAGGCGGAACACTGAAGCTTTCTTT.

The gene calls are TRBV6-1 and TRBJ1-2; D is unclear. Germline V gene sequence: CDR1 MNHNS, CDR2 SASEGT. This CDR3 region has 13 residues. The germline V and J ends were trimmed by 5 bases and 5 bases, with 12 bases remaining between them. The CDR3 DNA sequence: TGTGCCAGCAGTCGTGGCAGAGTTTATGGCTACACCTTC. This translates into CASSRGRVYGYTF.

This clonotype was observed at least ten times. This sequence joins TRBV4-3 and TRBJ2-2; TRBD1 matches at 8 bases. V shed 4 bases and J 6 bases; nucleotides not matched to a gene: 7. The CDR3 is made up of 15 amino acids. Germline loops: CDR1 LGHNA, CDR2 YSLEER. In DNA, the CDR3 is TGCGCCAGCAGCCCTCACGCAGGGGGCGCCGGGGAGCTGTTTTTT. Its translation is CASSPHAGGAGELFF.

This clonotype was picked up many times. The chain combines TRBV11-1 with TRBJ2-7; possibly TRBD2 for D (6 bases). This CDR3 comprises 14 residues. V lost 3 bases to trimming and J lost 1 base, with 10 bases between them. Germline CDR1 and CDR2: SGHAT and FQDESV (reference sequence). This CDR3 is CASSLLDYSYEQYF. In DNA form, the CDR3 reads TGTGCCAGCAGCTTGTTGGACTATTCCTACGAGCAGTACTTC. Complete variable domain (other parts from reference TRBV11-1 and TRBJ2-7): EAEVAQSPRYKITEKSQAVAFWCDPISGHATLYWYRQILGQGPELLVQFQDESVVDDSQLPKDRFSAERLKGVDSTLKIQPAELGDSAMYLCASSLLDYSYEQYFGPGTRLTVT.

This clonotype was seen repeatedly, ten times or more. The V call is TRBV28, the J call TRBJ2-7; 9 bases match TRBD1. The germline gives CDR1 MDHEN, CDR2 SYDVKM. The CDR3 runs to 17 residues. V was pared by 4 bases and J by 1 base, with 11 bases of the junction left unmatched. CDR3 loop: CASSSRPRDRVSYEQYF. The CDR3 coding sequence is TGTGCCAGCAGTTCCCGACCCCGGGACAGGGTTTCCTACGAGCAGTACTTC.

V gene TRBV5-1 combines with J gene TRBJ1-1, with 11 bases fitting TRBD1. The CDR3 runs 18 residues. CDR1 and CDR2 from the germline V gene are SGHRS and YFSETQ. J gave up 6 bases and V 1 base, and 14 bases lay outside the gene matches. In DNA form, the CDR3 reads TGCGCCAGCAGCTTGAAATCACCGGGACAGGGGGGGGTTGCTGAAGCTTTCTTT. Its protein product is CASSLKSPGQGGVAEAFF.

The V call is TRBV12-3 or TRBV12-4, the J call TRBJ2-5; D may be TRBD1 (6 bases). The CDR3 loop spans 13 amino acids. The V gene lost 6 bases and the J gene lost 2 bases, with 10 bases spanning the gap. CDR3 nucleotide sequence: TGTGCCAGCAGCTGGACAGAACAAGAGACCCAGTACTTC. Translation gives CASSWTEQETQYF.

This clonotype was seen repeatedly, ten times or more. The chain carries TRBV20-1 and TRBJ2-7, with D perhaps TRBD2 (6 bases). From germline, CDR1 is DFQATT and CDR2 SNEGSKA (reference sequence). The CDR3 runs to 12 residues. V was trimmed by 1 base and J by 3 bases, leaving 7 bases between them. The CDR3 DNA is TGCAGTGCTAGAGGGGACTTCTACGAGCAGTACTTC. It encodes CSARGDFYEQYF.

This clonotype has a handful of counts. This chain joins TRBV11-2 and TRBJ1-1, with D tentatively TRBD1 (5 bases). This CDR3 contains 16 residues. Germline loops: CDR1 SGHAT, CDR2 FQNNGV. V was clipped by 6 bases and J by 0 bases, with 17 bases between them. The chain's CDR3 is CASRLVGGHMNTEAFF. The CDR3 DNA sequence: TGTGCCAGCAGACTGGTGGGGGGTCACATGAACACTGAAGCTTTCTTT.

This clonotype was picked up many times. This chain uses TRBV12-3 or TRBV12-4 with TRBJ1-1; D unresolved. This CDR3 has 12 residues. The V and J ends lost 0 bases and 10 bases respectively, with 9 bases between them. In DNA, the CDR3 is TGTGCCAGCAGTTTAGCCTTATTCCGAGCTTTCTTT. This encodes CASSLALFRAFF.

The rearrangement joins TRBV11-2 to TRBJ2-5; D is unclear. The CDR3 runs to 15 residues. In germline, CDR1 is SGHAT, CDR2 FQNNGV. The germline V and J ends were trimmed by 8 bases and 1 base, with 17 bases remaining between them. The CDR3 bases are TGTGCCAGCTCCCCTATTGGAGCGATCCAAGAGACCCAGTACTTC. Protein sequence: CASSPIGAIQETQYF.

The chain has TRBV6-2 or TRBV6-3 and TRBJ1-1, with TRBD1 as a possible D gene (5 bases). CDR3 length: 13 residues. Germline CDR1 is MNHEY and CDR2 is SVGEGT. Trimming stripped 6 bases from V and 3 bases from J, with 11 bases between. The chain's CDR3 is CASRRDSYTEAFF. The CDR3 DNA is TGTGCCAGCAGACGCGACAGCTACACTGAAGCTTTCTTT.

This chain's CDR3 is CSVDGTGGATEAFF. The DNA for the CDR3 is TGCAGCGTTGACGGGACAGGGGGGGCCACTGAAGCTTTCTTT. The V and J genes are TRBV29-1 and TRBJ1-1; 11 nucleotides line up with TRBD1. V gave up 3 bases and J gave up 4 bases; unmatched junction bases: 4. Germline assignment: CDR1 SQVTM and CDR2 ANQGSEA. This CDR3 region has 14 residues.

This rearrangement joins TRBV4-1 to TRBJ2-7, with 12 positions matching TRBD1. V was pared by 4 bases and J by 5 bases, with 6 bases of the junction left unmatched. The V gene's germline CDR1 is MGHRA and CDR2 YSYEKL. The CDR3 has 15 amino acids. The CDR3 bases are TGCGCCAGCAGCCTGCGGGACAGGGGGCTTGACGAGCAGTACTTC. Translated, it gives CASSLRDRGLDEQYF.

This clonotype appeared many times. The J gene is TRBJ1-2, the V gene TRBV15; 12 positions agree with TRBD1. The CDR3 extends over 15 amino acids. Losses at the gene ends were 3 bases for V and 4 bases for J; bases not matched to a gene: 3. Germline V CDR1 and CDR2: LNHNV, YYDKDF (reference sequence). The CDR3 nucleotides read TGTGCCACCAGCAGGGGACAGGGGGCGGCCTATGGCTACACCTTC. Its protein is CATSRGQGAAYGYTF.

In its sample, this clonotype was seen many times. The chain couples TRBV29-1 to TRBJ2-5; possible D gene TRBD2, 5 bases. Per the germline V gene, CDR1 is SQVTM and CDR2 is ANQGSEA. The CDR3 is 12 residues long. The germline V and J ends were trimmed by 3 bases and 6 bases, with 11 bases remaining between them. In nucleotides, the CDR3 is TGCAGCGTTGATGCCGGGATCAAGACCCAGTACTTC. This translates into CSVDAGIKTQYF.

The CDR3 loop is CASMLWTGAYEQYF. The DNA for the CDR3 is TGTGCCAGCATGTTGTGGACAGGGGCCTACGAGCAGTACTTC. This chain connects TRBV6-5 to TRBJ2-7, with 9 bases lining up with TRBD1. The ends lost 7 bases at V and 2 bases at J; junction bases unmatched: 6. The CDR3 has 14 amino acids. Per the germline V gene, CDR1 is MNHEY and CDR2 is SVGAGI.

The chain joins TRBV20-1 to TRBJ2-7, with TRBD2 matching 8 bases. The V gene's germline CDR1 is DFQATT and CDR2 SNEGSKA (reference sequence). With 0 bases clipped from V and 9 bases from J, the junction kept 7 bases outside the gene matches. The CDR3 totals 13 residues. This chain's CDR3 is CSARDLSGKGQYF. Here the CDR3 DNA reads TGCAGTGCTAGAGATCTTAGCGGGAAGGGGCAGTACTTC.

The chain combines TRBV28 with TRBJ1-5; D remains unclear. Germline loops: CDR1 MDHEN, CDR2 SYDVKM. V was pared by 1 base and J by 0 bases, with 13 bases between. The CDR3 contains 17 residues. In DNA, the CDR3 is TGTGCCAGCAGTTTATTAGTTTCGACTTATAGCAATCAGCCCCAGCATTTT. Protein: CASSLLVSTYSNQPQHF.

This clonotype was counted ten times or more. The chain uses TRBV28 and TRBJ2-7; D is unresolved. Trimming stripped 2 bases from V and 6 bases from J, with 8 bases between. Germline V gives CDR1 MDHEN, CDR2 SYDVKM. The CDR3 spans 12 residues. The CDR3 DNA sequence: TGTGCCAGCAGTTTAAAATTCAGCGAGCAGTACTTC. Translation gives CASSLKFSEQYF.

This clonotype was detected ten times or more. The chain couples TRBV3-1 to TRBJ2-7; 10 bases match TRBD2. Germline CDR1 and CDR2: LGHDT and YNNKEL (reference sequence). V was pared by 1 base and J by 5 bases, with 8 bases of the junction left unmatched. This CDR3 has 16 residues. The CDR3 loop is CASSQVGGTSVDEQYF. CDR3 sequence (DNA): TGTGCCAGCAGCCAAGTGGGCGGGACTAGCGTGGACGAGCAGTACTTC.

This clonotype was counted many times. The chain recombines TRBV5-1 with TRBJ2-7; 7 bases agree with TRBD1. Germline V gene sequence: CDR1 SGHRS, CDR2 YFSETQ. J lost 3 bases, V lost 2 bases, and 5 bases had no gene match. The CDR3 is 14 residues long. CDR3 sequence: CASSFSRDSYEQYF. The CDR3 DNA reads as TGCGCCAGCAGCTTTTCCCGGGACAGCTACGAGCAGTACTTC. Full variable domain (remainder filled in from reference TRBV5-1 and TRBJ2-7): KAGVTQTPRYLIKTRGQQVTLSCSPISGHRSVSWYQQTPGQGLQFLFEYFSETQRNKGNFPGRFSGRQFSNSRSEMNVSTLELGDSALYLCASSFSRDSYEQYFGPGTRLTVT.